The 28 T cell receptor beta chains reported below all come from one sample, sequenced in a study of OX40 agonist ivuxolimab in advanced cancers. The method was immunoSEQ multiplex PCR; TCRdb's version includes in-frame clones alone and lacks a portion of them. The table lists approximately 61,000 clones, around 80% of them singletons. The source was CD4+ or CD8+ T cells sorted from blood, collected in a trial of the OX40 agonist ivuxolimab. These receptor sequences come from an adult with an advanced solid tumor such as melanoma, head and neck, liver or kidney cancer.

V is TRBV15 and J is TRBJ2-2; D might be TRBD2 (5 bases). V was shortened by 5 bases and J by 4 bases, with 14 bases between the two germline ends. Germline V gives CDR1 LNHNV, CDR2 YYDKDF (reference sequence). This CDR3 contains 15 residues. CDR3: CATSRIKSGTGELFF. CDR3 DNA sequence: TGTGCCACCAGCCGCATTAAAAGCGGCACCGGGGAGCTGTTTTTT.

The rearrangement joins TRBV2 to TRBJ1-5; 7 bases line up with TRBD1. Trimming at V came to 4 bases and at J to 5 bases, leaving 5 bases not matched to a gene. Per germline, CDR1 SNHLY and CDR2 FYNNEI. This CDR3 region has 14 residues. The CDR3 sequence: CASSGQGRDQPQHF. Here the CDR3 DNA reads TGTGCCAGCAGTGGACAGGGAAGGGATCAGCCCCAGCATTTT.

The chain combines TRBV5-4 with TRBJ2-1; D is unclear. V shed 2 bases and J shed 0 bases, with 9 bases lying between them. CDR1 is SGHNT, CDR2 YYREEE, per germline (reference sequence). The CDR3 contains 15 residues. The CDR3 is CASSLWGYSYNEQFF. Written as DNA, the CDR3 is TGTGCCAGCAGCTTATGGGGATACTCCTACAATGAGCAGTTCTTC.

The CDR3 DNA is TGTGCCAGCAGCCAAAATCGGGAGACCCAGTACTTC. It specifies CASSQNRETQYF. The chain employs TRBV14 and TRBJ2-5; D not certain. Trimming took off 2 bases at V and 5 bases at J, with 6 bases between the two ends. CDR3 length: 12 residues. The V gene's germline CDR1 is SGHDN and CDR2 FVKESK.

Comments on this clone: The germline gene is not matched at one end of the junction; a read error may be the cause. This chain joins TRBV7-6 and TRBJ2-7; the D gene is possibly TRBD2 (5 bases). Germline values: CDR1 SGHVS, CDR2 FNYEAQ. The CDR3 length is 11 residues. The CDR3 DNA sequence: TGTGCCAGCAGCTCTTACCGGGGTTTGGACTTC. This encodes CASSSYRGLDF.

The V gene is TRBV19, the J gene TRBJ2-2, with TRBD2 matching over 13 bases. CDR3 size: 17 residues. In germline, CDR1 is LNHDA, CDR2 SQIVND (reference sequence). Trimming removed 5 bases from V and 4 bases from J; junction bases left unmatched: 7. Here the CDR3 DNA reads TGTGCCAGTAGTGGAGGGGGACTAGCGGGACGCACCGGGGAGCTGTTTTTT. Amino acid sequence: CASSGGGLAGRTGELFF.

The chain joins TRBV30 to TRBJ1-1; D might be TRBD1 (5 bases). Per the germline V gene, CDR1 is GTSNPN and CDR2 is SVGIG (reference sequence). CDR3 length: 13 amino acids. Trimming took off 6 bases at V and 5 bases at J, with 16 bases between the two ends. In nucleotides, the CDR3 is TGTGCCTGTACTATGACAGCGATGACTGAAGCTTTCTTT. Translation gives CACTMTAMTEAFF.

The chain is built from TRBV6-1 and TRBJ1-2, with D possibly being TRBD1 (5 bases). Per the germline V gene, CDR1 is MNHNS and CDR2 is SASEGT. With 3 bases removed from V and 8 bases from J, the gap between germline ends came to 10 bases. This CDR3 region has 12 residues. CDR3 nucleotide sequence: TGTGCCAGCAGTGACAGGGTGGAGGGCTACACCTTC. Amino acids: CASSDRVEGYTF.

The chain joins TRBV15 to TRBJ2-2; possibly TRBD2 for D (5 bases). The germline gives CDR1 LNHNV, CDR2 YYDKDF (reference sequence). Trimming took 5 bases from V and 15 from J, leaving 19 bases between them. There are 13 residues in the CDR3. The CDR3 region is CATSSRGAGRVFF. The CDR3 DNA sequence: TGTGCCACCAGCTCCCGGGGAGCTGGCCGCGTGTTTTTT.

The genes are TRBV18 and TRBJ1-3; D gene uncertain. The germline V gene has CDR1 KGHSH and CDR2 LQKENI. CDR3 length: 12 amino acids. The V end lost 8 bases, the J end lost 2 bases, and 7 bases lay between the germline ends. The CDR3 sequence: CASRGPGNTIYF. The CDR3 coding sequence is TGTGCCAGCCGTGGACCTGGAAACACCATATATTTT.

The V and J genes are TRBV7-9 and TRBJ2-5, with 8 bases lining up with TRBD1. Losses at the gene ends were 5 bases for V and 11 bases for J; bases not matched to a gene: 7. CDR1 SEHNR and CDR2 FQNEAQ come from the germline V gene (reference sequence). The CDR3 contains 12 residues. CDR3 residues: CASSGQGGEQYF. CDR3 DNA: TGTGCCAGCAGCGGACAGGGTGGAGAGCAGTACTTC.

The rearrangement uses TRBV5-1 and TRBJ2-5, with D maybe TRBD2 (6 bases). This CDR3 has 15 amino acids. V lost 6 bases to trimming and J lost 2 bases, with 17 bases between them. In germline, CDR1 is SGHRS, CDR2 YFSETQ. The CDR3 reads CASKIGTLTQETQYF. CDR3 nucleotide sequence: TGCGCCAGCAAAATAGGGACTCTCACTCAAGAGACCCAGTACTTC.

This clone occurred a few times. The same CDR3 is also encoded by other DNA sequences in this sample. The chain carries TRBV30 and TRBJ1-5, with 7 positions matching TRBD1. From germline, CDR1 is GTSNPN and CDR2 SVGIG (reference sequence). Unmatched junction bases numbered 3, after V lost 2 bases and J lost 5 bases. This CDR3 is built from 13 residues. The CDR3 DNA reads as TGTGCCTGGAGTAGGGGGCTTTATCAGCCCCAGCATTTT. Its protein product is CAWSRGLYQPQHF.

This sequence joins TRBV7-8 and TRBJ2-2, with 13 bases identical to TRBD2. The ends lost 5 bases at V and 7 bases at J; junction bases unmatched: 7. Germline CDR1 and CDR2: SGHVS and FQNEAQ. CDR3 length: 16 amino acids. The CDR3 DNA reads as TGTGCCAGCAGCCCCCGGACTAGCGGGAGTTTCGGGGAGCTGTTTTTT. It specifies CASSPRTSGSFGELFF.

The J gene is TRBJ2-5, the V gene TRBV27, with D maybe TRBD1 (5 bases). The V gene's germline CDR1 is MNHEY and CDR2 SMNVEV (reference sequence). The CDR3 length is 15 residues. With 2 bases removed from V and 4 bases from J, the gap between germline ends came to 14 bases. The CDR3 DNA is TGTGCCAGCAGTTTACGACAGATGGGTCCAGAGACCCAGTACTTC. Amino acid sequence: CASSLRQMGPETQYF.

V is TRBV2 and J is TRBJ1-3, with 8 positions matching TRBD1. Germline V CDR1 and CDR2: SNHLY, FYNNEI. This CDR3 comprises 16 residues. V dropped 5 bases and J dropped 2; count of bases not matched to a gene: 8. CDR3 in amino acids: CASSYFGQGPGNTIYF. Here the CDR3 DNA reads TGTGCCAGCAGTTATTTCGGACAGGGACCTGGAAACACCATATATTTT.

The rearrangement links TRBV27 to TRBJ2-1, with 7 bases aligning to TRBD2. Trimming cost V 5 bases and J 3 bases; bases outside gene matches: 7. Germline V gene data show CDR1 as MNHEY and CDR2 as SMNVEV (reference sequence). The CDR3 covers 15 residues. The CDR3 nucleotides are TGTGCCAGCAGTCCGGGAGGATTCAACTACAATGAGCAGTTCTTC. It encodes CASSPGGFNYNEQFF.

The chain has TRBV30 and TRBJ1-2; D is ambiguous. The CDR3 runs to 18 residues. Trimming removed 3 bases from V and 0 bases from J, with 23 bases in between. CDR1 is GTSNPN and CDR2 is SVGIG in the germline V gene (reference sequence). Here the CDR3 reads CAWSTSLLRTKTNYGYTF. DNA for the CDR3: TGTGCCTGGAGCACATCCCTCCTGCGGACCAAGACTAACTATGGCTACACCTTC.

The CDR3 DNA follows: TGTGCCAGCAGTTATGGAACCGGGCTTGGGATTTCACCCCTCCACTTT. This gives the protein CASSYGTGLGISPLHF. V gene TRBV6-5 combines with J gene TRBJ1-6; D is unresolved. This CDR3 is 16 amino acids long. V lost 3 bases to trimming and J lost 9 bases, with 18 bases between them. Germline lookup yields CDR1 MNHEY and CDR2 SVGAGI.

This clone was seen only a few times. The genes are TRBV6-5 and TRBJ2-5; D not certain. With 0 bases removed from V and 5 bases from J, the gap between germline ends came to 4 bases. The CDR3 runs 12 residues. Germline V gene data show CDR1 as MNHEY and CDR2 as SVGAGI. CDR3 DNA: TGTGCCAGCAGTTACTCGGGGGAGACCCAGTACTTC. The encoded protein is CASSYSGETQYF.

The gene calls are TRBV14 and TRBJ2-4, with TRBD2 identical over 8 bases. CDR1 is SGHDN and CDR2 is FVKESK in the germline V gene. J was trimmed by 7 bases and V by 4 bases; bases with no gene match: 12. This CDR3 is 16 amino acids long. CDR3: CASSPLGAGVENIQYF. CDR3 DNA sequence: TGTGCCAGCAGCCCCCTCGGAGCGGGAGTGGAGAACATTCAGTACTTC. The complete variable domain, with remaining parts taken from reference TRBV14 and TRBJ2-4, reads EAGVTQFPSHSVIEKGQTVTLRCDPISGHDNLYWYRRVMGKEIKFLLHFVKESKQDESGMPNNRFLAERTGGTYSTLKVQPAELEDSGVYFCASSPLGAGVENIQYFGAGTRLSVL.

This chain connects TRBV21-1 to TRBJ1-2. TRBV21-1 has pseudogene status. The CDR3 runs 19 residues. CDR3 in amino acids: CASSPLLGGVRPINYGYTF. CDR3 nucleotides: TGTGCCAGCAGCCCACTTCTAGGGGGGGTCCGACCCATTAACTATGGCTACACCTTC.

This chain connects TRBV2 to TRBJ1-3; 9 nucleotides agree with TRBD1. The V and J ends lost 6 bases and 0 bases, in that order; junction bases with no gene match: 0. The CDR3 has 14 residues. Germline-derived CDR1 and CDR2 are SNHLY and FYNNEI. CDR3 bases: TGTGCCAGCAGGGGACAGGGCTCTGGAAACACCATATATTTT. Its protein product is CASRGQGSGNTIYF. Full variable domain (remainder filled in from reference TRBV2 and TRBJ1-3): EPEVTQTPSHQVTQMGQEVILRCVPISNHLYFYWYRQILGQKVEFLVSFYNNEISEKSEIFDDQFSVERPDGSNFTLKIRSTKLEDSAMYFCASRGQGSGNTIYFGEGSWLTVV.

A note on this clone: Additional DNA sequences in this sample encode the identical CDR3. The chain links TRBV18 to TRBJ2-5, with 15 bases identical to TRBD2. The V segment lost 3 bases and the J segment 4 bases; nucleotides outside the gene matches: 3. The length of the CDR3 is 16 residues. CDR1 is KGHSH, CDR2 LQKENI, per germline. The CDR3 sequence is CASSPPGLAGGETQYF. The CDR3 DNA reads as TGTGCCAGCTCACCCCCGGGACTAGCGGGAGGAGAGACCCAGTACTTC. Full variable domain (missing parts from reference TRBV18 and TRBJ2-5): NAGVMQNPRHLVRRRGQEARLRCSPMKGHSHVYWYRQLPEEGLKFMVYLQKENIIDESGMPKERFSAEFPKEGPSILRIQQVVRGDSAAYFCASSPPGLAGGETQYFGPGTRLLVL.

V is TRBV5-1 and J is TRBJ2-1; 11 bases are a match to TRBD2. CDR1 is SGHRS, CDR2 YFSETQ, per germline. The ends lost 9 bases at V and 4 bases at J; junction bases unmatched: 9. The CDR3 extends over 15 amino acids. The CDR3 DNA sequence: TGCGCCACCCAACGAGGGACTAGCGGTTACAATGAGCAGTTCTTC. Translated, it gives CATQRGTSGYNEQFF.

The chain employs TRBV6-1 and TRBJ2-3; 8 positions match TRBD2. Germline loops: CDR1 MNHNS, CDR2 SASEGT. This CDR3 spans 14 amino acids. V shed 6 bases, J shed 1 base, and the junction held 3 bases outside the gene matches. This CDR3 is CASRLTSGTDTQYF. The CDR3 bases are TGTGCCAGCAGGCTGACTAGCGGCACAGATACGCAGTATTTT.

The chain is built from TRBV7-2 and TRBJ2-3; TRBD2 aligns across 7 bases. From germline, CDR1 is SGHTA and CDR2 FQGNSA. The V gene end was trimmed by 5 bases and the J gene end by 5 bases; junction bases not matched to a gene: 13. The CDR3 has 16 residues. CDR3 residues: CASSTRLAEGRDTQYF. CDR3 nucleotides: TGTGCCAGCAGCACCCGCCTAGCGGAGGGCCGAGATACGCAGTATTTT. Combining the CDR3 with reference TRBV7-2 and TRBJ2-3 gives the whole variable domain GAGVSQSPSNKVTEKGKDVELRCDPISGHTALYWYRQSLGQGLEFLIYFQGNSAPDKSGLPSDRFSAERTGGSVSTLTIQRTQQEDSAVYLCASSTRLAEGRDTQYFGPGTRLTVL.

This chain uses TRBV5-1 with TRBJ2-3, with D unresolved. The CDR3 is made up of 13 amino acids. In germline, CDR1 is SGHRS, CDR2 YFSETQ. The V and J ends lost 4 bases and 6 bases respectively, with 12 bases between them. As DNA, the CDR3 is TGCGCCAGCAGCAGCCAAGGGTTGGATACGCAGTATTTT. This gives the protein CASSSQGLDTQYF.